Listed below are T cell receptor beta chains from one sample, sequenced in a study of blood T cell repertoires in COVID-19. The method was immunoSEQ multiplex PCR; TCRdb's version includes in-frame clones alone and lacks a portion of them. The sample has 210,000 or so clones, roughly 87% seen once. Sequencing used peripheral blood. These receptors were collected from a middle-aged man with active or convalescent COVID-19. CDR3s include the opening cysteine and the closing phenylalanine or tryptophan. A D gene is named only where the DNA matches it firmly. Size values are once, few and many counts, or a class for expanded clones, and some rows have none.

j_call v_call clone_size d_call cdr3_aa cdr3_nt
TRBJ2-7 TRBV7-8 - - CASSLGQVIELGGTTRQYF TGTGCCAGCAGCTTAGGACAGGTTATCGAACTAGGGGGAACTACGAGGCAGTACTTC
TRBJ1-1 TRBV3-1/TRBV3-2 - TRBD1 CASSRPGQGNTEAFF TGTGCCAGCAGCCGACCGGGACAGGGGAACACTGAAGCTTTCTTT
TRBJ1-3 TRBV5-1 - - CASSLDSTPNGNTIYF TGCGCCAGCAGCTTAGACTCTACCCCAAACGGAAACACCATATATTTT
TRBJ1-1 TRBV4-2 - - CASSQEVGNPGAFF TGTGCCAGCAGCCAAGAAGTCGGGAATCCGGGAGCTTTCTTT
TRBJ1-3 TRBV30 - - CAWTTSGNTIYF TGTGCCTGGACAACATCTGGAAACACCATATATTTT
TRBJ1-2 TRBV3-1/TRBV3-2 - TRBD1 CASSTRTGGYGYTF TGTGCCAGCAGCACGAGGACAGGGGGCTATGGCTACACCTTC
TRBJ1-5 TRBV19 - - CASSILVDSNQPQHF TGTGCCAGTAGTATACTGGTAGATAGCAATCAGCCCCAGCATTTT
TRBJ2-1 TRBV5-1 once - CASSPEGPSSWDNEQFF TGCGCCAGCAGCCCGGAGGGGCCCTCCTCTTGGGACAATGAGCAGTTCTTC
TRBJ1-5 TRBV3-1/TRBV3-2 - - CASSQDPGRGQPQHF TGTGCCAGCAGCCAAGATCCTGGACGGGGGCAGCCCCAGCATTTT
TRBJ1-6 TRBV27 - TRBD1 CASSIRTGQGYNSPLHF TGTGCCAGCAGTATTCGGACCGGACAGGGCTATAATTCACCCCTCCACTTT
TRBJ2-7 TRBV11-1 - - CASSPLRTEIYEQYF TGTGCCAGCAGCCCCCTTAGGACAGAGATTTACGAGCAGTACTTC
TRBJ1-2 TRBV28 - TRBD1 CASSLGSGGPYGYTF TGTGCCAGCAGTTTAGGTTCAGGGGGCCCCTATGGCTACACCTTC
TRBJ2-5 TRBV9 - TRBD2 CASSVGSGTNRAQETQYF TGTGCCAGCAGCGTAGGCAGCGGGACTAACCGAGCCCAAGAGACCCAGTACTTC
TRBJ2-1 TRBV5-1 - TRBD2 CASSLLAGGSYNEQFF TGCGCCAGCAGCCTACTAGCGGGGGGCTCCTACAATGAGCAGTTCTTC
TRBJ2-7 TRBV3-1/TRBV3-2 - TRBD1 CASSHPPRTGSSYEQYF TGTGCCAGCAGCCACCCCCCTAGGACAGGGTCCTCCTACGAGCAGTACTTC
TRBJ1-3 TRBV6-5 - TRBD1 CASSWTGSGNTIYF TGTGCCAGCAGCTGGACAGGGTCTGGAAACACCATATATTTT
TRBJ1-2 TRBV6-6 many - CASSYGQAHGYTF TGTGCCAGCAGTTACGGTCAGGCCCATGGCTACACCTTC
TRBJ1-1 TRBV7-8 - TRBD1 CASSLRSTGGANTEAFF TGTGCCAGCAGCCTTCGCTCGACAGGGGGCGCGAACACTGAAGCTTTCTTT
TRBJ2-7 TRBV7-9 - TRBD1 CASRSTGTDYEQYF TGTGCCAGCAGATCAACCGGGACAGACTACGAGCAGTACTTC
TRBJ2-7 TRBV19 - - CASSSSISYEQYF TGTGCCAGTAGTTCTAGTATCAGCTACGAGCAGTACTTC
TRBJ1-2 TRBV5-1 - - CASSLLTGGAGHGYTF TGCGCCAGCAGCTTGCTCACTGGGGGGGCTGGACATGGCTACACCTTC
TRBJ1-4 TRBV4-1 - TRBD1 CASSHRGGQGATNEKLFF TGCGCCAGCAGCCATAGAGGAGGACAGGGGGCAACTAATGAAAAACTGTTTTTT
TRBJ1-2 TRBV4-1 - TRBD1 CASSHQGQGSNYGYTF TGCGCCAGCAGCCATCAAGGACAGGGTAGCAACTATGGCTACACCTTC
TRBJ2-2 TRBV28 - TRBD1 CASRTGVNTGELFF TGTGCCAGCCGGACAGGGGTGAACACCGGGGAGCTGTTTTTT
TRBJ2-7 TRBV13 - TRBD2 CASSSTSGDEQYF TGTGCCAGCAGCTCTACTAGCGGGGACGAGCAGTACTTC
TRBJ1-1 TRBV28 - TRBD1 CASSPGQGATEAFF TGTGCCAGCAGTCCAGGACAGGGGGCTACTGAAGCTTTCTTT
TRBJ2-1 TRBV5-1 - TRBD1 CASSTGQVGSYNEQFF TGCGCCAGCAGCACGGGACAGGTGGGGTCCTACAATGAGCAGTTCTTC
TRBJ2-7 TRBV10-3 - TRBD2 CAISDRSGGDYEQYF TGTGCCATCAGTGATAGGAGCGGGGGGGACTACGAGCAGTACTTC
TRBJ1-2 TRBV27 - TRBD1 CASRETGRGYTF TGTGCCAGCAGGGAGACAGGGCGAGGCTACACCTTC
TRBJ1-5 TRBV28 - - CASSLWSRADQPQHF TGTGCCAGCAGTTTATGGTCCAGGGCAGATCAGCCCCAGCATTTT
TRBJ2-5 TRBV9 - TRBD1 CASSARDSVTQYF TGTGCCAGCAGCGCCCGGGACAGTGTGACCCAGTACTTC
TRBJ1-1 TRBV29-1 once - CSVLRPEAFF TGCAGCGTTCTGAGGCCTGAAGCTTTCTTT
TRBJ2-7 TRBV7-9 - TRBD2 CASSHGLAGYEQYF TGTGCCAGCAGCCATGGACTAGCGGGATACGAGCAGTACTTC
TRBJ1-3 TRBV2 - - CARLIGNTIYF TGTGCCAGACTCATCGGAAACACCATATATTTT
TRBJ1-6 TRBV28 - TRBD1 CASSLGPDRKKYNSPLHF TGTGCCAGCAGTTTAGGCCCGGACAGGAAGAAATATAATTCACCCCTCCACTTT
TRBJ2-4 TRBV11-1 - - CASSLETGLNIQYF TGTGCCAGCAGCTTGGAGACCGGGTTAAACATTCAGTACTTC
TRBJ2-1 TRBV6-1 - - CASSEAVPNEQFF TGTGCCAGCAGTGAGGCGGTGCCAAATGAGCAGTTCTTC
TRBJ2-1 TRBV29-1 once - CSVDPAVTNNEQFF TGCAGCGTTGATCCAGCGGTTACTAACAATGAGCAGTTCTTC
TRBJ1-1 TRBV20-1 - - CSARDGSGAFF TGCAGTGCTAGAGATGGGTCGGGAGCTTTCTTT
TRBJ2-1 TRBV27 - TRBD2 CASRTGTSGRSYNEQFF TGTGCCAGCAGGACTGGGACTAGCGGGAGGTCTTACAATGAGCAGTTCTTC
TRBJ2-4 TRBV2 - TRBD2 CASSVERLAGPLAKNIQYF TGTGCCAGCAGTGTCGAGCGACTAGCGGGCCCCTTAGCCAAAAACATTCAGTACTTC